The 19 T cell receptor beta chains presented below share a single source sample, sequenced in a study of blood T cell repertoires in COVID-19. The assay was immunoSEQ multiplex PCR, and TCRdb's table has in-frame clones only and misses some. The sample lists approximately 200,000 clones; approximately 81% were seen once. Sequencing was performed on PBMCs or T cells enriched from blood (not recorded which). These receptors originate from a man aged 40-55 years who had recovered from COVID-19.

V usage is TRBV18 and J usage is TRBJ1-5, with TRBD1 as a possible D gene (6 bases). V was cut by 5 bases and J by 5 bases, with 13 bases left in between. Germline assignment: CDR1 KGHSH and CDR2 LQKENI. This CDR3 contains 14 residues. The CDR3 region is CASSTGRGDQPQHF. The CDR3, as DNA: TGTGCCAGCTCAACAGGGAGGGGAGATCAGCCCCAGCATTTT.

This clone was found once. The genes are TRBV7-6 and TRBJ2-7, with 8 bases that match TRBD1. The germline V gene has CDR1 SGHVS and CDR2 FNYEAQ. Trimming at V came to 4 bases and at J to 5 bases, leaving 7 bases not matched to a gene. The CDR3 is made up of 14 amino acids. CDR3: CASSSRTGRDEQYF. The CDR3 DNA is TGTGCCAGCAGCTCCCGGACAGGGAGAGACGAGCAGTACTTC. Full variable domain (outside the CDR3, taken from reference TRBV7-6 and TRBJ2-7): GAGVSQSPRYKVTKRGQDVALRCDPISGHVSLYWYRQALGQGPEFLTYFNYEAQQDKSGLPNDRFSAERPEGSISTLTIQRTEQRDSAMYRCASSSRTGRDEQYFGPGTRLTVT.

CDR3 DNA sequence: TGTGCCAGCAGCTTCCAATCGACAGGGGGCGGTGTTACAGATACGCAGTATTTT. Translated, it gives CASSFQSTGGGVTDTQYF. This rearrangement joins TRBV7-3 to TRBJ2-3, with TRBD1 matching over 10 bases. From germline, CDR1 is SGHTA and CDR2 FQGTGA. Trimming removed 3 bases from V and 3 bases from J; junction bases left unmatched: 12. There are 18 residues in the CDR3.

V gene TRBV12-5 combines with J gene TRBJ2-1; D is ambiguous. This CDR3 has 14 residues. Trimming stripped 6 bases from V and 0 bases from J, with 9 bases between. The germline gives CDR1 LGHNT, CDR2 FRNRAP. The CDR3 is CASGTPRSYNEQFF. DNA for the CDR3: TGTGCTAGTGGGACACCGCGCTCCTACAATGAGCAGTTCTTC. The full variable domain, in which reference TRBV12-5 and TRBJ2-1 provide the parts outside the CDR3, is DARVTQTPRHKVTEMGQEVTMRCQPILGHNTVFWYRQTMMQGLELLAYFRNRAPLDDSGMPKDRFSAEMPDATLATLKIQPSEPRDSAVYFCASGTPRSYNEQFFGPGTRLTVL.

The chain's CDR3 is CASSQEGGNSPLHF. Here the CDR3 DNA reads TGTGCCAGCAGCCAAGAAGGGGGTAATTCACCCCTCCACTTT. The genes are TRBV3-1 (or the pseudogene TRBV3-2) and TRBJ1-6, with a possible D match to TRBD1 (6 bases). The CDR3 extends over 14 amino acids. CDR1 is LGHDT and CDR2 is YNNKEL in the germline V gene (reference sequence). Trimming left V 0 bases short and J 6 bases short, with 6 bases between.

This sequence joins TRBV20-1 and TRBJ2-3; TRBD2 might be the D (6 bases). Trimming stripped 3 bases from V and 2 bases from J, with 12 bases between. Germline assignment: CDR1 DFQATT and CDR2 SNEGSKA (reference sequence). This CDR3 is 14 amino acids long. As DNA, the CDR3 is TGCAGTGCTAGTTCGGCGGGATTCACAGATACGCAGTATTTT. Protein product: CSASSAGFTDTQYF.

The chain is built from TRBV28 and TRBJ2-7; 7 bases map to TRBD2. Germline V CDR1 and CDR2: MDHEN, SYDVKM. V dropped 2 bases and J dropped 3; count of bases not matched to a gene: 4. The CDR3 contains 14 residues. Here the CDR3 reads CASSLGTTDYEQYF. For the CDR3, the DNA is TGTGCCAGCAGTTTAGGGACTACTGACTACGAGCAGTACTTC.

This clone was seen once. This chain joins TRBV7-2 and TRBJ2-7; 8 bases are shared with TRBD1. Germline V gene lookup returns CDR1 SGHTA and CDR2 FQGNSA. This CDR3 has 14 amino acids. V lost 5 bases to trimming and J lost 4 bases; unmatched junction nucleotides: 7. CDR3 nucleotide sequence: TGTGCCAGCAGCCCGGGACAGGTCCTTTACGAGCAGTACTTC. Translating gives CASSPGQVLYEQYF.

The chain employs TRBV12-3 or TRBV12-4 and TRBJ2-5; D unresolved. The CDR3 consists of 11 residues. V lost 4 bases and J 2 bases, leaving 2 bases between the germline ends. The CDR3 bases are TGTGCCAGCAGTTCTCAAGAGACCCAGTACTTC. Translation: CASSSQETQYF.

The V gene is TRBV14, the J gene TRBJ2-3; 7 bases fit TRBD2. CDR1 is SGHDN, CDR2 FVKESK, per germline. J lost 2 bases, V lost 1 base, and 9 bases had no gene match. This CDR3 comprises 17 residues. CDR3: CASSQGSWRGSTDTQYF. CDR3 sequence (DNA): TGTGCCAGCAGCCAAGGGAGTTGGCGGGGGTCCACAGATACGCAGTATTTT.

This chain links TRBV12-3 or TRBV12-4 with TRBJ2-2; maybe TRBD1 (5 bases). V lost 5 bases, J lost 5 bases, and 6 bases lay in between. The CDR3 sequence is 12 residues long. CDR3 coding DNA: TGTGCCAGCAGTGGGGCTACCGGGGAGCTGTTTTTT. Translated, it gives CASSGATGELFF.

This clone was seen a few times. The chain uses TRBV23-1 and TRBJ2-7; 12 bases agree with TRBD1. TRBV23-1 belongs to the ORF category, with a function that is uncertain. The CDR3 spans 18 residues. The junction had 12 bases not matched to a gene; V was cut back by 4 bases and J by 2 bases. The CDR3 DNA reads as TGCGCCAGCAGTCGCTTTTATACCGGGACAGGGGGCCCCTACGAGCAGTACTTC. It yields the protein CASSRFYTGTGGPYEQYF.

The rearrangement joins TRBV7-9 to TRBJ1-1; weak D call: TRBD1 (5 bases). The CDR3 covers 13 residues. The V end was cut by 6 bases, the J end by 2 bases, with 10 bases between. In germline, CDR1 is SEHNR, CDR2 FQNEAQ (reference sequence). Here the CDR3 DNA reads TGTGCCAGCAGAAAAGGGGTAAACACTGAAGCTTTCTTT. This gives the protein CASRKGVNTEAFF.

J is TRBJ2-4 and V is TRBV3-1 (or the pseudogene TRBV3-2); 9 nucleotides line up with TRBD1. The germline V gene has CDR1 LGHDT and CDR2 YNNKEL (reference sequence). The CDR3 is made up of 14 amino acids. With 4 bases clipped from V and 5 bases from J, the junction kept 3 bases outside the gene matches. The CDR3 DNA sequence: TGTGCCAGCAGCCTTGGGACAGGGCAAAACATTCAGTACTTC. Protein: CASSLGTGQNIQYF.

V and J are TRBV11-2 and TRBJ2-7, with 9 bases that match TRBD2. The CDR3 contains 15 residues. With V trimmed by 1 base and J by 5 bases, 6 bases remained unmatched. The germline gives CDR1 SGHAT, CDR2 FQNNGV. The CDR3 DNA is TGTGCCAGCAGCTTAGTCTTGGGACTAGCTGACGAGCAGTACTTC. Protein product: CASSLVLGLADEQYF.

This clone was detected once. The CDR3 is CASSDGKTANTGELFF. The CDR3 DNA sequence: TGTGCCAGCAGTGACGGAAAAACAGCGAACACCGGGGAGCTGTTTTTT. The chain joins TRBV2 to TRBJ2-2; D not resolved. V gave up 3 bases and J gave up 0 bases, with 11 bases separating them. Germline-derived CDR1 and CDR2 are SNHLY and FYNNEI. The CDR3 has 16 amino acids.

This sequence joins TRBV7-9 and TRBJ1-4, with TRBD1 identical over 7 bases. The CDR3 is 14 residues long. V lost 5 bases to trimming and J lost 4 bases; unmatched junction nucleotides: 4. Germline V gives CDR1 SEHNR, CDR2 FQNEAQ (reference sequence). In DNA form, the CDR3 reads TGTGCCAGCAGCCCGGACAGGTTTAATGAAAAACTGTTTTTT. Amino acids: CASSPDRFNEKLFF.

The CDR3 DNA sequence: TGTGCCAGCAGCCAGGGACTAGCGGGCAATGAGCAGTTCTTC. Translation: CASSQGLAGNEQFF. The V call is TRBV9, the J call TRBJ2-1, with TRBD2 matching 12 bases. Germline CDR1 and CDR2: SGDLS and YYNGEE. The CDR3 contains 14 residues. The V gene end was trimmed by 4 bases and the J gene end by 6 bases; junction bases not matched to a gene: 2.

Points on this clone: Other DNA sequences of this sample code for an identical CDR3. This sequence joins TRBV3-1 (or the pseudogene TRBV3-2) and TRBJ2-7, with 7 bases fitting TRBD2. Germline V gives CDR1 LGHDT, CDR2 YNNKEL (reference sequence). The CDR3 has 14 amino acids. V shed 5 bases, J shed 1 base, and the junction held 5 bases outside the gene matches. CDR3 loop: CASSISGRSYEQYF. The CDR3 nucleotides are TGTGCCAGCAGCATTAGCGGGCGTTCCTACGAGCAGTACTTC.